The entry below describes one TCR beta chain. Germline CDR1 MNHEY, CDR2 SMNVEV (reference sequence). V gave up 6 bases and J gave up 10 bases; unmatched junction bases: 11. The CDR3 is made up of 14 amino acids. This specimen belongs to a study of cytomegalovirus exposure and HLA in healthy donors. PCR used 60 Vbeta primers and 13 Jbeta primers. Sequenced by immunoSEQ multiplex PCR; TCRdb stores in-frame clones only, minus some. This sample has 65,000 to 80,000 clones, with roughly 80% found just once. The chain uses TRBV27 and TRBJ2-1, with 8 bases aligning to TRBD1. This receptor was identified in a woman in her thirties or forties in good health and CMV-seropositive. The sequencing sample was made of PBMCs. The CDR3 protein is CASRGDRPSAEQFF. DNA of the CDR3: TGTGCCAGCAGGGGGGACAGGCCGAGTGCCGAGCAGTTCTTC.